The 15 T cell receptor beta chains reported below all come from one sample, sequenced in a study of blood T cell repertoires in COVID-19. Libraries were prepared by immunoSEQ multiplex PCR; TCRdb keeps only in-frame clonotypes and omits some of them. The sample records roughly 250,000 clones, around 89% being singletons. The material sequenced was peripheral blood. Receptors were obtained from a young man with acute or convalescent COVID-19.

In its sample, this clone was seen a few times. This chain links TRBV7-3 with TRBJ1-6, with 8 nucleotides matching TRBD1. The J segment lost 9 bases and the V segment lost 2 bases, leaving 3 bases of the junction unmatched. CDR1 is SGHTA and CDR2 is FQGTGA in the germline V gene. There are 14 residues in the CDR3. CDR3 region: CASSLQGAASPLHF. CDR3 DNA: TGTGCCAGCAGCTTACAGGGGGCAGCTTCACCCCTCCACTTT.

This chain uses TRBV27 with TRBJ2-7; 8 nucleotides line up with TRBD1. This CDR3 is built from 15 residues. Losses at the gene ends were 7 bases for V and 5 bases for J; bases not matched to a gene: 13. Per germline, CDR1 MNHEY and CDR2 SMNVEV (reference sequence). Written as DNA, the CDR3 is TGTGCCAGCACCTCGCCCCGGACAGGGATCAACGAGCAGTACTTC. Protein product: CASTSPRTGINEQYF.

This chain uses TRBV2 with TRBJ2-3, with 9 nucleotides matching TRBD2. The CDR3 is 17 residues long. The V gene's germline CDR1 is SNHLY and CDR2 FYNNEI. V gave up 6 bases and J gave up 0 bases; unmatched junction bases: 10. DNA of the CDR3: TGTGCCAGCAGATTGGGGATAGCGGGGGTTAGCACAGATACGCAGTATTTT. Protein sequence: CASRLGIAGVSTDTQYF. Supplemented by reference TRBV2 and TRBJ2-3, the full variable domain reads EPEVTQTPSHQVTQMGQEVILRCVPISNHLYFYWYRQILGQKVEFLVSFYNNEISEKSEIFDDQFSVERPDGSNFTLKIRSTKLEDSAMYFCASRLGIAGVSTDTQYFGPGTRLTVL.

This chain uses TRBV3-1 (or the pseudogene TRBV3-2) with TRBJ2-1; 9 bases are a match to TRBD2. Germline V lookup: CDR1 LGHDT, CDR2 YNNKEL (reference sequence). V was clipped by 1 base and J by 6 bases; unmatched bases: 7. This CDR3 is 16 amino acids long. The CDR3: CASSQVVAGVGNEQFF. Written as DNA, the CDR3 is TGTGCCAGCAGCCAAGTGGTAGCGGGAGTGGGCAATGAGCAGTTCTTC.

The J gene is TRBJ2-7, the V gene TRBV24-1, with D perhaps matching TRBD2 (7 bases). Germline V CDR1 and CDR2: KGHDR, SFDVKD. Trimming left V 5 bases short and J 2 bases short, with 9 bases between. This CDR3 has 13 amino acids. The CDR3 DNA is TGTGCCACCAGTGGGGGGGGCACCTACGAGCAGTACTTC. It encodes CATSGGGTYEQYF.

The genes are TRBV6-5 and TRBJ2-7, with D possibly TRBD2 on 6 matching bases. The germline gives CDR1 MNHEY, CDR2 SVGAGI. The CDR3 runs 14 residues. The V and J ends lost 7 bases and 0 bases respectively, with 13 bases between them. In DNA form, the CDR3 reads TGTGCCAGCATGAGCGGGCAGAGCTCCTACGAGCAGTACTTC. Translated: CASMSGQSSYEQYF.

This chain joins TRBV5-6 and TRBJ2-7, with no clear D. Germline V gives CDR1 SGHDT, CDR2 YYEEEE. The CDR3 consists of 11 residues. Trimming stripped 3 bases from V and 7 bases from J, with 8 bases between. The CDR3 DNA is TGTGCCAGCAGCTCGAGGTTAGAGCAGTACTTC. This encodes CASSSRLEQYF. Together with reference TRBV5-6 and TRBJ2-7, the CDR3 gives the full variable domain: DAGVTQSPTHLIKTRGQQVTLRCSPKSGHDTVSWYQQALGQGPQFIFQYYEEEERQRGNFPDRFSGHQFPNYSSELNVNALLLGDSALYLCASSSRLEQYFGPGTRLTVT.

The chain uses TRBV2 and TRBJ2-1, with TRBD1 matching 9 bases. This CDR3 is built from 14 residues. With V trimmed by 4 bases and J by 10 bases, 8 bases remained unmatched. CDR1 is SNHLY and CDR2 is FYNNEI in the germline V gene. The DNA for the CDR3 is TGTGCCAGCAGTGGGGGACAGGGCGTCGGGGAGCAGTTCTTC. This gives the protein CASSGGQGVGEQFF.

This chain links TRBV5-4 with TRBJ1-6; D is ambiguous. The CDR3 spans 17 residues. In germline, CDR1 is SGHNT, CDR2 YYREEE (reference sequence). V was cut by 4 bases and J by 7 bases, with 21 bases left in between. The CDR3 coding sequence is TGTGCCAGCAGCCTCGAATTAACGAACAGCTACAATTCACCCCTCCACTTT. It specifies CASSLELTNSYNSPLHF.

V usage is TRBV19 and J usage is TRBJ2-2; possible D gene TRBD2, 6 bases. The CDR3 covers 14 residues. Per germline, CDR1 LNHDA and CDR2 SQIVND (reference sequence). Trimming shortened V by 4 bases and J by 4 bases, and 10 bases separated the two germline ends. DNA for the CDR3: TGTGCCAGTAGTACGCGGGGAGGCACCGGGGAGCTGTTTTTT. Protein: CASSTRGGTGELFF.

In this sample, this clone turned up once. The chain joins TRBV4-2 to TRBJ1-2; 9 bases map to TRBD1. This CDR3 has 16 residues. V shed 0 bases, J shed 7 bases, and the junction held 9 bases outside the gene matches. Looked up from germline, CDR1 is LGHNA and CDR2 is YNFKEQ. CDR3 DNA sequence: TGTGCCAGCAGCCAAGATCTGGGACAGGGTTCAGGTGGCTACACCTTC. It encodes CASSQDLGQGSGGYTF.

This chain joins TRBV7-9 and TRBJ2-7; the match to TRBD2 covers 8 bases. Trimming at V came to 2 bases and at J to 4 bases, leaving 10 bases not matched to a gene. CDR1 SEHNR and CDR2 FQNEAQ come from the germline V gene (reference sequence). The CDR3 extends over 16 amino acids. In DNA, the CDR3 is TGTGCCAGCAGCTTAAATCCCCCAGCGGGGGATTACGAGCAGTACTTC. Its translation is CASSLNPPAGDYEQYF.

The chain joins TRBV4-1 to TRBJ2-5; D ambiguous. Trimming took 0 bases from V and 6 from J, leaving 11 bases between them. In germline, CDR1 is MGHRA, CDR2 YSYEKL. CDR3 length equals 14 residues. The CDR3 sequence: CASSQEASPKTQYF. The CDR3 bases are TGCGCCAGCAGCCAAGAGGCCTCTCCGAAGACCCAGTACTTC.

The chain recombines TRBV5-1 with TRBJ2-5; 7 bases are shared with TRBD2. CDR1 is SGHRS and CDR2 is YFSETQ in the germline V gene. The V segment lost 2 bases and the J segment 3 bases; nucleotides outside the gene matches: 4. The CDR3 covers 14 residues. Here the CDR3 reads CASSLLATKETQYF. The CDR3 DNA is TGCGCCAGCAGCTTACTAGCGACCAAAGAGACCCAGTACTTC.

V is TRBV5-1 and J is TRBJ1-2, with 9 nucleotides matching TRBD1. Germline V gene sequence: CDR1 SGHRS, CDR2 YFSETQ. V lost 3 bases to trimming and J lost 6 bases; unmatched junction nucleotides: 9. The CDR3 covers 15 residues. DNA of the CDR3: TGCGCCAGCAGCTCATTTGGGGACAGGGATAATGGCTACACCTTC. Its translation: CASSSFGDRDNGYTF.